This passage covers 20 T cell receptor beta chains from one sample sequenced in a study of CD8+CD57+ T cells in acquired aplastic anemia. CDR3 and TCR beta VDJ profiling relied on a genomic DNA template. From the reads, TCRdb called clonotypes with MiXCR, one entry per CDR3 protein. The table records more than 200,000 distinct CDR3 sequences, roughly 50% of them present only once. Patients chosen for sequencing had CD8+CD57+ cells that had expanded, as shown by flow cytometry. The source material was sorted CD4+, CD8+, or CD8+CD57+ T cells (not recorded which) from PBMCs. These receptors all stem from a human donor with aplastic anemia.

This clonotype was picked up a small number of times. The chain has TRBV27 and TRBJ2-1, with TRBD2 matching over 10 bases. Germline CDR1 and CDR2: MNHEY and SMNVEV (reference sequence). J was trimmed by 12 bases and V by 2 bases; bases with no gene match: 10. The CDR3 is made up of 15 amino acids. The CDR3 nucleotides are TGTGCCAGCAGTTTAAGCGGGGGGGTGTCCAGGGGGCAGTTCTTC. Translated: CASSLSGGVSRGQFF.

This clonotype was observed many times. The CDR3 DNA reads as TGTGCCAGTAGTATGGCCGCACGGAGCTCCTACAATGAGCAGTTCTTC. It translates to CASSMAARSSYNEQFF. The chain has TRBV19 and TRBJ2-1; D is ambiguous. Germline V gene data show CDR1 as LNHDA and CDR2 as SQIVND (reference sequence). The CDR3 contains 16 residues. V was shortened by 3 bases and J by 0 bases, with 12 bases between the two germline ends.

The chain couples TRBV4-1 to TRBJ2-2; 8 bases are a match to TRBD1. The germline CDR1 and CDR2 sequences are MGHRA and YSYEKL. This CDR3 spans 15 amino acids. The J segment lost 9 bases and the V segment lost 4 bases, leaving 10 bases of the junction unmatched. The CDR3 DNA follows: TGCGCCAGCAGCCCGAGGACAGGGAGCGGGCGGGAGCTGTTTTTT. Translating gives CASSPRTGSGRELFF.

J is TRBJ1-1 and V is TRBV20-1; TRBD1 might be the D (6 bases). CDR3 size: 14 residues. Germline V gives CDR1 DFQATT, CDR2 SNEGSKA (reference sequence). The germline V and J ends were trimmed by 2 bases and 6 bases, with 16 bases remaining between them. CDR3 nucleotide sequence: TGCAGTGCTAGAAGTTCCGGGGGCTTAGCTGAAGCTTTCTTT. Its protein is CSARSSGGLAEAFF.

Comment on this clonotype: Mismatch with germline at one junction end may stem from a read error. This chain joins TRBV7-2 and TRBJ1-5; D is undetermined. From germline, CDR1 is SGHTA and CDR2 FQGNSA. This CDR3 contains 16 residues. CDR3 amino acids: CASSQDRGQKIWAQHF. The CDR3 bases are TGCGCCAGCAGCCAAGATAGAGGCCAAAAGATATGGGCCCAGCATTTT.

Notes on this clonotype: Germline is not matched at one junction end, which may reflect a read error. The chain has TRBV9 and TRBJ2-1; D tentatively reads TRBD1 or TRBD2 (9 bases each). The CDR3 runs 17 residues. Germline V gene sequence: CDR1 SGDLS, CDR2 YYNGEE. CDR3 protein: CASSFDRGTSSYNEQLF. The CDR3 region has the DNA TGTGCCAGCAGCTTCGACAGGGGGACTAGCAGCTACAATGAGCAGCTCTTC.

The V gene is TRBV20-1, the J gene TRBJ2-7; D is possibly TRBD1 (6 bases). Germline V gene sequence: CDR1 DFQATT, CDR2 SNEGSKA (reference sequence). This CDR3 is 13 amino acids long. Trimming pared 3 bases from V and 6 bases from J, leaving 15 bases between. CDR3 in amino acids: CSARGAGTGEQYF. The CDR3 DNA sequence: TGCAGTGCTAGGGGGGCAGGGACCGGCGAGCAGTACTTC.

This clonotype has a handful of counts. The chain couples TRBV18 to TRBJ2-5; 7 bases fit TRBD1. Germline CDR1 KGHSH, CDR2 LQKENI. This CDR3 is 15 amino acids long. V lost 4 bases and J lost 1; bases outside the gene matches: 6. The CDR3 bases are TGTGCCAGCTCACTACAGGGGAATAGCCAAGAGACCCAGTACTTC. It is translated as CASSLQGNSQETQYF.

This clonotype was seen at least ten times. For the CDR3, the DNA is TGCAGTGCTTTCCAGGTAGAGACCCAGTACTTC. Translating it yields CSAFQVETQYF. This sequence joins TRBV20-1 and TRBJ2-5; unclear D gene. The CDR3 has 11 residues. Germline V CDR1 and CDR2: DFQATT, SNEGSKA (reference sequence). Trimming took 5 bases from V and 4 from J, leaving 8 bases between them.

This clonotype was detected once. This chain joins TRBV10-3 and TRBJ2-5; perhaps D is TRBD1 or TRBD2 (5 bases each). CDR1 and CDR2 from the germline V gene are ENHRY and SYGVKD. The CDR3 extends over 14 amino acids. V lost 10 bases and J 1 base, leaving 16 bases between the germline ends. DNA for the CDR3: TGTGCCACCAGGGCGGGCGGCACCCAAGAGACCCAGTACTTC. It translates to CATRAGGTQETQYF.

This clonotype was picked up many times. The V and J genes are TRBV6-5 and TRBJ1-5; TRBD1 aligns across 7 bases. The CDR3 contains 15 residues. Germline V lookup: CDR1 MNHEY, CDR2 SVGAGI. The junction had 10 bases not matched to a gene; V was cut back by 10 bases and J by 1 base. The CDR3 here is CATQDRVLSNQPQHF. The CDR3 DNA sequence: TGTGCCACTCAAGACAGGGTTCTGAGCAATCAGCCCCAGCATTTT.

The chain couples TRBV7-9 to TRBJ1-1; TRBD1 might be the D (6 bases). This CDR3 is 15 amino acids long. The V end was cut by 5 bases, the J end by 4 bases, with 17 bases between. The germline V gene encodes CDR1 SEHNR and CDR2 FQNEAQ (reference sequence). The CDR3 region has the DNA TGTGCCAGCAGCACCACTAGGTGGGGGGCCACTGAAGCTTTCTTT. This encodes CASSTTRWGATEAFF. Filled out from reference TRBV7-9 and TRBJ1-1, the complete variable domain reads DTGVSQNPRHKITKRGQNVTFRCDPISEHNRLYWYRQTLGQGPEFLTYFQNEAQLEKSRLLSDRFSAERPKGSFSTLEIQRTEQGDSAMYLCASSTTRWGATEAFFGQGTRLTVV.

V is TRBV7-9 and J is TRBJ2-7; possibly TRBD1 for D (5 bases). Germline V gene data show CDR1 as SEHNR and CDR2 as FQNEAQ (reference sequence). Trimming pared 4 bases from V and 6 bases from J, leaving 13 bases between. The CDR3 length is 13 residues. The CDR3 region has the DNA TGTGCCAGCAGCTCCAATCAGGGCGTCGAGCAGTACTTC. This encodes CASSSNQGVEQYF.

The gene calls are TRBV12-3 or TRBV12-4 and TRBJ2-5; D is possibly TRBD2 (6 bases). Between the trimmed V and J ends, which lost 2 bases and 5 bases, there was a span of 6 bases. The CDR3 has 12 amino acids. The CDR3: CASSLSGETQYF. CDR3 nucleotide sequence: TGTGCCAGCAGTTTAAGCGGGGAGACCCAGTACTTC.

The V call is TRBV6-1, the J call TRBJ1-5; D is uncertain. Trimming stripped 6 bases from V and 3 bases from J, with 9 bases between. Germline values: CDR1 MNHNS, CDR2 SASEGT. This CDR3 spans 13 amino acids. CDR3 in DNA: TGTGCCAGCAGGGGCAGTCTCAATCAGCCCCAGCATTTT. This sequence encodes CASRGSLNQPQHF.

This rearrangement joins TRBV11-2 to TRBJ2-4; D ambiguous. Trimming left V 3 bases short and J 9 bases short, with 12 bases between. This CDR3 is 13 amino acids long. Germline assignment: CDR1 SGHAT and CDR2 FQNNGV. The CDR3 reads CASSFSESGIQYF. For the CDR3, the DNA is TGTGCCAGCAGCTTTTCGGAATCTGGCATTCAGTACTTC. The full variable domain, rest sourced from reference TRBV11-2 and TRBJ2-4, is EAGVAQSPRYKIIEKRQSVAFWCNPISGHATLYWYQQILGQGPKLLIQFQNNGVVDDSQLPKDRFSAERLKGVDSTLKIQPAKLEDSAVYLCASSFSESGIQYFGAGTRLSVL.

This clonotype was picked up many times. V is TRBV12-3 or TRBV12-4 and J is TRBJ1-2; D remains unclear. CDR3 length equals 14 residues. The germline V and J ends were trimmed by 3 bases and 2 bases, with 10 bases remaining between them. The CDR3 sequence: CASSFRLANYGYTF. The CDR3 bases are TGTGCCAGCAGTTTCCGGCTGGCCAACTATGGCTACACCTTC.

This clonotype has a handful of counts. The chain combines TRBV14 with TRBJ2-7; D call uncertain. Germline-derived CDR1 and CDR2 are SGHDN and FVKESK. V lost 5 bases, J lost 0 bases, and 14 bases lay in between. This CDR3 contains 15 residues. The CDR3 loop reads CASSGKGLPSYEQYF. For the CDR3, the DNA is TGTGCCAGCAGCGGCAAAGGGCTCCCCTCCTACGAGCAGTACTTC.

This clonotype occurred a few times. This could be a read error, since a much larger clone is one nucleotide away. This chain joins TRBV5-1 and TRBJ2-7; D gene ambiguous. Trimming took 4 bases from V and 3 from J, leaving 17 bases between them. The CDR3 spans 15 residues. The germline gives CDR1 SGHRS, CDR2 YFSETQ. CDR3 residues: CASSRDPFGHYEQYF. CDR3 in DNA: TGCGCCAGCAGCCGAGATCCTTTCGGTCACTACGAGCAGTACTTC.

This clonotype was counted ten times or more. CDR3 sequence: CSARERGKVRFDQPQHF. CDR3 DNA: TGCAGTGCTAGAGAAAGGGGGAAGGTTCGGTTCGATCAGCCCCAGCATTTT. The V and J genes are TRBV20-1 and TRBJ1-5, with a tentative D call TRBD1 (6 bases). This CDR3 spans 17 amino acids. From germline, CDR1 is DFQATT and CDR2 SNEGSKA (reference sequence). V was cut by 0 bases and J by 5 bases, with 20 bases left in between.